These T cell receptor beta chains were read from a single sample in a study of cytomegalovirus exposure and HLA in healthy donors. Sequenced by immunoSEQ multiplex PCR; TCRdb stores in-frame clones only, minus some. This sample has over 75,000 clones; 55% to 65% occur once, and the top ten carry about 2.3%. Sequencing was carried out using PBMCs. The receptors shown here come from a human donor in good health. Both conserved end residues are part of each CDR3. The order of the fields is D gene, V gene, J gene, CDR3 length, clone size, CDR3 protein, CDR3 DNA. The D gene is left open where the match is weak. Size is omitted from some rows. Given values are once, few, many or a class for expanded clones.

.	TRBV5-5	TRBJ2-7	14	few	CASSLGLTNYEQYF	TGTGCCAGCAGCTTGGGACTCACTAACTACGAGCAGTACTTC
.	TRBV6-1	TRBJ1-5	14	.	CASSEGDRFQPQHF	TGTGCCAGCAGTGAGGGAGACAGGTTTCAGCCCCAGCATTTT
.	TRBV6-1	TRBJ1-1	15	few	CATWRGVYENTEAFF	TGTGCCACCTGGAGAGGCGTATATGAGAACACTGAAGCTTTCTTT
TRBD2	TRBV7-7	TRBJ2-2	15	.	CASSSSGGGTGELFF	TGTGCTAGCAGCAGTAGCGGGGGTGGCACCGGGGAGCTGTTTTTT
TRBD2	TRBV5-1	TRBJ2-5	14	.	CASSLGTSRETQYF	TGCGCCAGCAGCTTGGGGACTAGCAGAGAGACCCAGTACTTC
.	TRBV5-5	TRBJ2-3	13	.	CASSLGGTDTQYF	TGTGCCAGCAGCTTGGGAGGTACAGATACGCAGTATTTT
TRBD2	TRBV5-4	TRBJ2-5	15	.	CASSLLAGLQETQYF	TGTGCCAGCAGCTTGCTAGCGGGGTTACAAGAGACCCAGTACTTC
.	TRBV11-3	TRBJ1-4	15	.	CASSGRGSRNEKLFF	TGTGCCAGCAGCGGGCGGGGCAGCCGAAATGAAAAACTGTTTTTT
.	TRBV4-3	TRBJ2-1	17	.	CASSQGFLDGLLNEQFF	TGCGCCAGCAGCCAAGGATTTCTAGATGGCCTCCTAAATGAGCAGTTCTTC
TRBD2	TRBV9	TRBJ2-1	16	few	CASSVGERGFYNEQFF	TGTGCCAGCAGCGTAGGTGAGCGGGGATTCTACAATGAGCAGTTCTTC
TRBD2	TRBV11-2	TRBJ2-3	16	.	CASSLTGTSGGGTQYF	TGTGCCAGCAGCTTGACCGGGACTAGCGGGGGAGGTACGCAGTATTTT
.	TRBV27	TRBJ2-1	15	.	CASSPRLVWNNEQFF	TGTGCCAGCAGTCCGCGACTCGTTTGGAACAATGAGCAGTTCTTC
.	TRBV6-1	TRBJ1-5	13	.	CASSTGPNQPQHF	TGTGCCAGCAGTACAGGGCCTAATCAGCCCCAGCATTTT
TRBD1	TRBV6-5	TRBJ2-3	14	.	CASSSRGRTDTQYF	TGTGCCAGCAGTTCAAGGGGGCGCACAGATACGCAGTATTTT
TRBD1	TRBV6-5	TRBJ1-2	14	.	CASRNTGGNYGYTF	TGTGCCAGCAGGAACACAGGGGGCAACTATGGCTACACCTTC
TRBD1	TRBV27	TRBJ2-7	14	.	CASTSPGTVYEQYF	TGTGCCAGCACCTCACCCGGGACAGTCTACGAGCAGTACTTC
.	TRBV5-8	TRBJ1-3	14	.	CASSLRGEGNTIYF	TGTGCCAGCAGCTTGAGAGGAGAAGGAAACACCATATATTTT
.	TRBV6-1	TRBJ2-2	15	once	CATTGYYLNTGELFF	TGTGCCACGACAGGATACTATTTGAACACCGGGGAGCTGTTTTTT
TRBD1	TRBV4-3	TRBJ2-3	15	.	CASSQGQGHTDTQYF	TGCGCCAGCAGCCAAGGACAGGGGCACACAGATACGCAGTATTTT
TRBD1	TRBV5-1	TRBJ1-2	17	few	CASSLEGQGVRRYGYTF	TGCGCCAGCAGCTTGGAAGGACAGGGGGTCCGCCGCTATGGCTACACCTTC